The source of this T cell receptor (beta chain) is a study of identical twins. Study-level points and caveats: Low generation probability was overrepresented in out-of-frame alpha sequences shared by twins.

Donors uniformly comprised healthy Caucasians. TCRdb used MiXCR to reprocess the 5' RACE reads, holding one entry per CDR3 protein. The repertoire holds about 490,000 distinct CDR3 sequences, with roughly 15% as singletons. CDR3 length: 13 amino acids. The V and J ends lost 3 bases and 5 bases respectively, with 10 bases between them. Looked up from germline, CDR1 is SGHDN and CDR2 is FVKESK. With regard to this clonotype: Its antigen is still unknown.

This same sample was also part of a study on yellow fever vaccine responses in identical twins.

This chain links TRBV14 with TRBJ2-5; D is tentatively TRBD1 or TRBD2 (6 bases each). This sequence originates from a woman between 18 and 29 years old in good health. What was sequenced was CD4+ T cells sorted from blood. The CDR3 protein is CASSHGGVETQYF. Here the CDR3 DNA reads TGTGCCAGCAGCCACGGGGGCGTGGAGACCCAGTACTTC.